Below, 7 T cell receptor beta chains from the same sample are listed, as sequenced in a study of T cells in localized non-small cell lung cancer. Sequencing used immunoSEQ multiplex PCR; TCRdb keeps in-frame clones, though not all of them. The sample has over 50,000 clones, roughly 88% seen once. Sequences were derived from peripheral blood mononuclear cells, sampled before any cancer treatment. These TCRs come from a man aged 35 to 69 with stage III lung adenocarcinoma.

The V call is TRBV2, the J call TRBJ2-7; unclear D gene. The V and J ends lost 2 bases and 6 bases respectively, with 11 bases between them. Germline V lookup: CDR1 SNHLY, CDR2 FYNNEI. The CDR3 covers 13 residues. CDR3 in DNA: TGTGCCAGCAGTGAATTTTCGGAGATCGAGCAGTACTTC. It is translated as CASSEFSEIEQYF.

The V and J genes are TRBV7-2 and TRBJ1-5, with D uncertain. V shed 10 bases and J shed 4 bases, with 14 bases lying between them. There are 13 residues in the CDR3. CDR1 SGHTA and CDR2 FQGNSA come from the germline V gene. The CDR3 DNA sequence: TGTGCCACCCGAAAGGGCCCTAATCAGCCCCAGCATTTT. This translates into CATRKGPNQPQHF.

With regard to this clone: Additional DNA sequences in this sample encode the identical CDR3. The chain is built from TRBV5-6 and TRBJ1-5; D is uncertain. The CDR3 consists of 15 residues. Germline V gene data show CDR1 as SGHDT and CDR2 as YYEEEE. V lost 0 bases, J lost 4 bases, and 11 bases lay in between. The CDR3 DNA follows: TGTGCCAGCAGCTTGGGTTTAGGGATGAATCAGCCCCAGCATTTT. Encoded protein: CASSLGLGMNQPQHF.

The chain employs TRBV30 and TRBJ1-5; possibly TRBD1 for D (5 bases). This CDR3 is 13 amino acids long. The germline V gene has CDR1 GTSNPN and CDR2 SVGIG (reference sequence). The V and J ends lost 5 bases and 4 bases respectively, with 12 bases between them. In DNA, the CDR3 is TGTGCCTGGGATAGGGGCGAAAATCAGCCCCAGCATTTT. The encoded protein is CAWDRGENQPQHF.

V gene TRBV19 combines with J gene TRBJ2-7, with 8 bases lining up with TRBD2. Losses at the gene ends were 7 bases for V and 6 bases for J; bases not matched to a gene: 11. The CDR3 is 14 residues long. Germline V CDR1 and CDR2: LNHDA, SQIVND (reference sequence). CDR3 nucleotides: TGTGCCAGTACCGTGGGGGCGGGAGGCGGCGAGCAGTACTTC. Amino acids: CASTVGAGGGEQYF.

V usage is TRBV4-1 and J usage is TRBJ2-2, with 10 positions matching TRBD1. The junction had 7 bases not matched to a gene; V was cut back by 2 bases and J by 4 bases. CDR1 MGHRA and CDR2 YSYEKL come from the germline V gene. The CDR3 runs to 17 residues. The CDR3 DNA reads as TGCGCCAGCAGCCAACAGCCGGGACAGGGGACCACCGGGGAGCTGTTTTTT. This translates into CASSQQPGQGTTGELFF.

The V gene is TRBV2, the J gene TRBJ1-2; the D gene is possibly TRBD1 (6 bases). Germline V CDR1 and CDR2: SNHLY, FYNNEI. Deletions cut 6 bases from V and 0 bases from J, with 11 bases between. The CDR3 is 14 amino acids. CDR3 residues: CASRQGFSNYGYTF. The CDR3 nucleotides are TGTGCCAGCAGACAGGGCTTCTCTAACTATGGCTACACCTTC.